Each of the 24 T cell receptor beta chains below was sequenced from the same sample in a study of shared clonotypes between healthy human individuals. The protocol was immunoSEQ multiplex PCR, while the TCRdb copy is restricted to in-frame clones and leaves out a portion. The sample holds 470,000 or so clones; 81% are singletons and the top ten take about an eighth. The sequencing input was PBMCs. The receptors come from a woman between 40 and 50 years old in good health. Some clones in this sample may be carry-over from other donors' samples.

The J gene is TRBJ1-2, the V gene TRBV5-1, with D unresolved. Trimming cost V 0 bases and J 5 bases, with 11 bases left between them. Germline V gene lookup returns CDR1 SGHRS and CDR2 YFSETQ. CDR3 length: 14 amino acids. CDR3 residues: CASSLAQDDYGYTF. The CDR3 DNA reads as TGCGCCAGCAGCTTGGCCCAGGACGATTATGGCTACACCTTC.

This sequence joins TRBV18 and TRBJ2-5; D is perhaps TRBD2 (6 bases). The J call is in doubt because the DNA end fits TRBJ2-7 better. This CDR3 spans 14 amino acids. CDR1 and CDR2 from the germline V gene are KGHSH and LQKENI. CDR3 sequence: CASSLSRGEYEQYF. The CDR3 DNA follows: TGTGCCAGCTCACTTTCTCGCGGGGAATACGAGCAGTACTTC.

The chain employs TRBV7-9 and TRBJ2-1, with 8 bases lining up with TRBD2. Losses at the gene ends were 1 base for V and 2 bases for J; bases not matched to a gene: 7. CDR3 length equals 17 residues. Germline CDR1 is SEHNR and CDR2 is FQNEAQ (reference sequence). CDR3 sequence reads: CASSLVRLATAYNEQFF. CDR3 nucleotide sequence: TGTGCCAGCAGCTTAGTCCGACTAGCGACGGCCTACAATGAGCAGTTCTTC.

This chain uses TRBV11-2 with TRBJ2-1; 11 bases are shared with TRBD2. V dropped 6 bases and J dropped 2; count of bases not matched to a gene: 6. The CDR3 totals 16 residues. In germline, CDR1 is SGHAT, CDR2 FQNNGV. As DNA, the CDR3 is TGTGCCAGCAGACGTCCGGGACTAGCGGCCTACAATGAGCAGTTCTTC. This encodes CASRRPGLAAYNEQFF.

This clone appeared once. The chain couples TRBV27 to TRBJ1-4; TRBD1 aligns across 9 bases. The V gene's germline CDR1 is MNHEY and CDR2 SMNVEV (reference sequence). V was pared by 6 bases and J by 7 bases, with 6 bases of the junction left unmatched. The CDR3 runs 14 residues. CDR3 in DNA: TGTGCCAGCAGCCGGGACAGGGACCGTGAAAAACTGTTTTTT. Protein sequence: CASSRDRDREKLFF.

This sequence joins TRBV30 and TRBJ2-1, with TRBD2 matching over 9 bases. The CDR3 extends over 15 amino acids. CDR1 is GTSNPN, CDR2 SVGIG, per germline (reference sequence). With 3 bases clipped from V and 9 bases from J, the junction kept 12 bases outside the gene matches. DNA of the CDR3: TGTGCCTGGAGGAGGGCGTTAGCGGGAGTTAGTGAGCAGTTCTTC. It yields the protein CAWRRALAGVSEQFF.

The chain employs TRBV28 and TRBJ2-5, with TRBD2 matching over 8 bases. The CDR3 sequence is 16 residues long. Germline CDR1 MDHEN, CDR2 SYDVKM. With V trimmed by 2 bases and J by 2 bases, 7 bases remained unmatched. CDR3 amino acids: CASSLKAGAGQETQYF. The CDR3 DNA follows: TGTGCCAGCAGTTTAAAAGCGGGAGCGGGGCAAGAGACCCAGTACTTC. The variable domain in full, completed from reference TRBV28 and TRBJ2-5, reads DVKVTQSSRYLVKRTGEKVFLECVQDMDHENMFWYRQDPGLGLRLIYFSYDVKMKEKGDIPEGYSVSREKKERFSLILESASTNQTSMYLCASSLKAGAGQETQYFGPGTRLLVL.

This clone was counted once. The chain links TRBV13 to TRBJ1-1; D may be TRBD1 (5 bases). The CDR3 has 15 amino acids. Trimming removed 1 base from V and 1 base from J, with 10 bases in between. The germline V gene has CDR1 PRHDT and CDR2 FYEKMQ (reference sequence). CDR3 DNA: TGTGCCAGCAGCTTAGCCGGGGGAAGGAACACTGAAGCTTTCTTT. This encodes CASSLAGGRNTEAFF.

This rearrangement joins TRBV6-1 to TRBJ2-3, with 8 bases lining up with TRBD2. This CDR3 has 15 amino acids. The germline CDR1 and CDR2 sequences are MNHNS and SASEGT. Unmatched junction bases numbered 10, after V lost 7 bases and J lost 4 bases. The CDR3 protein is CASTSPTGGPDTQYF. The DNA for the CDR3 is TGTGCCAGCACCTCGCCCACGGGGGGGCCAGATACGCAGTATTTT.

A remark on this clone: The sample has other DNA sequences that encode this CDR3 too. The chain carries TRBV28 and TRBJ1-3, with 7 bases identical to TRBD1. V was pared by 4 bases and J by 4 bases, with 4 bases of the junction left unmatched. Germline values: CDR1 MDHEN, CDR2 SYDVKM. This CDR3 is 14 amino acids long. CDR3 amino acids: CASSSGGEGNTIYF. The DNA for the CDR3 is TGTGCCAGCAGTTCAGGGGGGGAAGGAAACACCATATATTTT.

V is TRBV5-1 and J is TRBJ2-3; a weak D match, TRBD2 (6 bases). This CDR3 spans 16 amino acids. From germline, CDR1 is SGHRS and CDR2 YFSETQ. V lost 1 base, J lost 1 base, and 13 bases lay in between. CDR3 amino acids: CASSLSPPGGTDTQYF. The DNA for the CDR3 is TGCGCCAGCAGCTTGTCCCCCCCGGGGGGCACAGATACGCAGTATTTT.

The rearrangement uses TRBV6-5 and TRBJ2-1; 9 bases are a match to TRBD1. The trim removed 1 base at V and 6 bases at J, leaving 7 bases unmatched. This CDR3 is built from 16 residues. CDR1 MNHEY and CDR2 SVGAGI come from the germline V gene. CDR3 DNA sequence: TGTGCCAGCAGTTACTATTGGGACAGGGAGGGCAATGAGCAGTTCTTC. Its protein product is CASSYYWDREGNEQFF.

Points on this clone: The likely explanation is a read error, given a far larger clone one base away. The chain couples TRBV2 to TRBJ2-2; 8 bases are a match to TRBD2. CDR1 is SNHLY and CDR2 is FYNNEI in the germline V gene. The CDR3 is 15 residues long. The ends lost 7 bases at V and 1 base at J; junction bases unmatched: 5. The CDR3 region has the DNA TGTGCCAGCACGCGACTAGCGTGGAACACCGGGGAGCTGTTTTTT. It yields the protein CASTRLAWNTGELFF.

As concerns this clone: A read error is the likely source, as a far larger clone sits one nucleotide away. V usage is TRBV7-9 and J usage is TRBJ2-2; D not resolved. The germline V and J ends were trimmed by 5 bases and 5 bases, with 9 bases remaining between them. The CDR3 is made up of 13 amino acids. The V gene's germline CDR1 is SEHNR and CDR2 FQNEAQ (reference sequence). The chain's CDR3 is CASSAPVTGELFF. Written as DNA, the CDR3 is TGTGCCAGCAGCGCCCCAGTGACCGGGGAGCTGTTTTTT.

The rearrangement links TRBV9 to TRBJ2-7; 13 bases map to TRBD2. The germline CDR1 and CDR2 sequences are SGDLS and YYNGEE. V shed 1 base, J shed 5 bases, and the junction held 6 bases outside the gene matches. This CDR3 spans 16 amino acids. CDR3 in amino acids: CASSVLGLAGRDEQYF. The CDR3 nucleotides are TGTGCCAGCAGCGTACTGGGACTAGCGGGAAGGGACGAGCAGTACTTC.

This clone was counted only a few times. The chain has TRBV7-9 and TRBJ2-7; 7 bases map to TRBD1. CDR1 and CDR2 (germline): SEHNR, FQNEAQ (reference sequence). With V trimmed by 5 bases and J by 1 base, 5 bases remained unmatched. This CDR3 has 14 residues. CDR3: CASSKDRTSYEQYF. The CDR3 bases are TGTGCCAGCAGCAAGGACAGGACTTCCTACGAGCAGTACTTC.

With respect to this clone: With only one base between it and a far larger clone, this is likely a read error. The chain links TRBV29-1 to TRBJ2-5; the D is unclear. The CDR3 is made up of 13 amino acids. Trimming took 4 bases from V and 3 from J, leaving 12 bases between them. The germline CDR1 and CDR2 sequences are SQVTM and ANQGSEA. The CDR3 region is CSVGYQIKETQYF. As DNA, the CDR3 is TGCAGCGTTGGTTATCAAATCAAAGAGACCCAGTACTTC.

V gene TRBV30 combines with J gene TRBJ2-1; TRBD1 might be the D (5 bases). Trimming took 3 bases from V and 7 from J, leaving 13 bases between them. Germline V lookup: CDR1 GTSNPN, CDR2 SVGIG (reference sequence). CDR3 length equals 13 residues. CDR3 coding DNA: TGTGCCTGGAGGCCCCAGGGATCTAATGAGCAGTTCTTC. Its translation is CAWRPQGSNEQFF.

The chain combines TRBV2 with TRBJ2-2, with D perhaps TRBD2 (6 bases). This CDR3 has 13 residues. Germline-derived CDR1 and CDR2 are SNHLY and FYNNEI. V was cut by 10 bases and J by 6 bases, with 15 bases left in between. The CDR3: CATGGAPAGELFF. For the CDR3, the DNA is TGTGCCACCGGGGGTGCCCCCGCCGGGGAGCTGTTTTTT.

This clone was observed a handful of times. Other DNA sequences in the same sample also yield this CDR3. The rearrangement uses TRBV5-1 and TRBJ2-7, with D unclear. The V gene's germline CDR1 is SGHRS and CDR2 YFSETQ. There are 12 residues in the CDR3. V was cut by 2 bases and J by 1 base, with 4 bases left in between. The CDR3 loop reads CASSLPSYEQYF. CDR3 DNA sequence: TGCGCCAGCAGCTTACCTTCCTACGAGCAGTACTTC.

This chain links TRBV4-2 with TRBJ2-5, with D uncertain. V was trimmed by 0 bases and J by 2 bases, leaving 7 bases between them. The CDR3 covers 14 residues. Germline values: CDR1 LGHNA, CDR2 YNFKEQ. The CDR3 sequence: CASSQDLRQETQYF. The CDR3 DNA is TGTGCCAGCAGCCAAGATCTTAGGCAAGAGACCCAGTACTTC.

The genes are TRBV28 and TRBJ2-5; D could derive from TRBD1 or TRBD2 (6 bases each). Germline V gives CDR1 MDHEN, CDR2 SYDVKM. Trimming removed 6 bases at V and 3 bases at J, with 14 bases between. This CDR3 region has 14 residues. The CDR3 DNA reads as TGTGCCAGCAGGCAACAGGGAGGAAAAGAGACCCAGTACTTC. This sequence encodes CASRQQGGKETQYF.

The chain links TRBV10-3 to TRBJ2-4; no reliable D call. Germline CDR1 and CDR2: ENHRY and SYGVKD. Trimming took off 1 base at V and 8 bases at J, with 12 bases between the two ends. The CDR3 totals 14 residues. DNA for the CDR3: TGTGCCATCAGTGAGTACCCCCCTCAAGACATTCAGTACTTC. It translates to CAISEYPPQDIQYF.

J is TRBJ2-5 and V is TRBV29-1, with D possibly being TRBD1 (5 bases). The CDR3 spans 14 residues. The V end lost 3 bases, the J end lost 4 bases, and 15 bases lay between the germline ends. CDR1 is SQVTM and CDR2 is ANQGSEA in the germline V gene. The CDR3 loop is CSVELGRLGETQYF. The CDR3 region has the DNA TGCAGCGTTGAGTTGGGGCGCCTAGGAGAGACCCAGTACTTC.